This paragraph reports one T cell receptor (beta chain). This may arise from a read error, as a much more abundant clone is one base away. Other DNA sequences within the sample encode an identical CDR3. The entry originates in a study of shared clonotypes between healthy human individuals. The CDR3 is made up of 14 amino acids. From germline, CDR1 is MNHNS and CDR2 SASEGT. The junction had 0 bases not matched to a gene; V was cut back by 6 bases and J by 5 bases. Using immunoSEQ multiplex PCR, the repertoire was profiled, and TCRdb retains in-frame clones only, with some absent. The sample lists 600,000 to 750,000 clones, 72% occurring once.

The receptor's source is a young woman in good health. The chain combines TRBV6-1 with TRBJ2-2; 13 bases fit TRBD2. Material: memory CD4+ T cells sorted from blood. The subset denotes: CD45RA-negative fraction. DNA of the CDR3: TGTGCCAGCAGGGGACTAGCGGGAACCGGGGAGCTGTTTTTT. Its protein is CASRGLAGTGELFF.